Shown below are 29 T cell receptor beta chains from a single sample sequenced in a study of T cells and Merkel cell carcinoma outcomes. The method was immunoSEQ multiplex PCR; TCRdb's version includes in-frame clones alone and lacks a portion of them. The sample lists 470 or so clones, around 88% occurring once. Sequenced material: tumor tissue from Merkel cell carcinoma. The source of these receptors is a human donor with Merkel cell carcinoma.

Regarding this clone: Within the sample, other DNA sequences also encode this same CDR3. V gene TRBV18 combines with J gene TRBJ2-7, with TRBD2 matching 16 bases. Germline assignment: CDR1 KGHSH and CDR2 LQKENI. The ends lost 2 bases at V and 7 bases at J; junction bases unmatched: 2. CDR3 length: 15 residues. DNA for the CDR3: TGTGCCAGCTCACCAGGGACTAGCGGGAGGGAAGAGCAGTACTTC. This gives the protein CASSPGTSGREEQYF.

The chain links TRBV9 to TRBJ2-2; the match to TRBD2 covers 8 bases. This CDR3 has 16 amino acids. CDR1 and CDR2 (germline): SGDLS, YYNGEE. The junction had 11 bases not matched to a gene; V was cut back by 4 bases and J by 6 bases. The CDR3 sequence: CASSFSGEPGAGELFF. DNA of the CDR3: TGTGCCAGCAGCTTTAGCGGGGAGCCCGGGGCCGGGGAGCTGTTTTTT.

In regard to this clone: Relative to the germline gene, one junction end is altered; a read error may explain this. V and J are TRBV6-5 and TRBJ1-1; 10 bases fit TRBD1. Germline loops: CDR1 MNHEY, CDR2 SVGAGI. The CDR3 totals 16 residues. CDR3 sequence: CASSYSWTGGNAEAFF. Written as DNA, the CDR3 is TGTGCCAGCAGTTACTCTTGGACAGGGGGGAACGCTGAAGCTTTCTTT.

The V gene is TRBV27, the J gene TRBJ1-1; the D gene is possibly TRBD1 (5 bases). The CDR3 totals 13 residues. Trimming took 2 bases from V and 4 from J, leaving 8 bases between them. Per germline, CDR1 MNHEY and CDR2 SMNVEV (reference sequence). CDR3 sequence reads: CASSLAGGTEAFF. The CDR3 nucleotides read TGTGCCAGCAGTTTAGCGGGGGGCACTGAAGCTTTCTTT.

The V call is TRBV5-1, the J call TRBJ1-1, with D possibly matching TRBD1 (5 bases). The CDR3 consists of 15 residues. Germline values: CDR1 SGHRS, CDR2 YFSETQ. V lost 3 bases and J lost 1, with 13 bases in between. The CDR3: CASSWPDSANTEAFF. CDR3 nucleotide sequence: TGCGCCAGCAGCTGGCCCGACAGCGCGAACACTGAAGCTTTCTTT.

This chain connects TRBV6-1 to TRBJ2-5; 10 bases fit TRBD1. The V gene's germline CDR1 is MNHNS and CDR2 SASEGT. V dropped 10 bases and J dropped 4; count of bases not matched to a gene: 9. The CDR3 is 14 residues long. The CDR3 nucleotides read TGTGCCATACGACAGGGGGCGCGTGGAGAGACCCAGTACTTC. Amino acids: CAIRQGARGETQYF.

This clone has a single count. At one of its ends the junction is not consistent with the germline gene, which may arise from a read error. The same CDR3 is also encoded by other DNA sequences in this sample. The rearrangement joins TRBV27 to TRBJ2-7, with a weak D call TRBD1 (5 bases). The V gene's germline CDR1 is MNHEY and CDR2 SMNVEV (reference sequence). The length of the CDR3 is 15 residues. CDR3 loop: CASTPRADSSYEQYF. CDR3 sequence (DNA): TGTGCCAGCACCCCCCGCGCCGACAGTTCCTATGAGCAGTACTTC.

This rearrangement joins TRBV25-1 to TRBJ1-1, with D unclear. The CDR3 extends over 14 amino acids. Germline lookup yields CDR1 MGHDK and CDR2 SYGVNS. Trimming cost V 3 bases and J 4 bases, with 12 bases left between them. CDR3 residues: CASSDSVLITEAFF. The CDR3 nucleotides are TGTGCCAGCAGTGATTCGGTTTTAATCACTGAAGCTTTCTTT.

This sequence joins TRBV30 and TRBJ2-5, with 7 bases that match TRBD1. CDR1 GTSNPN and CDR2 SVGIG come from the germline V gene (reference sequence). The CDR3 runs 15 residues. Trimming took 3 bases from V and 2 from J; bases not matched to a gene: 9. The CDR3 sequence is CAWRHRGVIQETQYF. In DNA form, the CDR3 reads TGTGCCTGGAGACACAGGGGCGTAATACAAGAGACCCAGTACTTC. The complete variable domain, with remaining parts taken from reference TRBV30 and TRBJ2-5, reads SQTIHQWPATLVQPVGSPLSLECTVEGTSNPNLYWYRQAAGRGLQLLFYSVGIGQISSEVPQNLSASRPQDRQFILSSKKLLLSDSGFYLCAWRHRGVIQETQYFGPGTRLLVL.

The CDR3 region is CASSLTQGWADTQYF. The DNA of the CDR3 is TGCGCCAGCAGCCTTACGCAGGGGTGGGCAGATACGCAGTATTTT. V is TRBV5-1 and J is TRBJ2-3, with D possibly matching TRBD1 (6 bases). CDR3 size: 15 residues. Germline-derived CDR1 and CDR2 are SGHRS and YFSETQ. V was clipped by 4 bases and J by 4 bases, with 16 bases between them.

The rearrangement links TRBV28 to TRBJ2-1; 7 nucleotides align to TRBD2. V lost 4 bases and J lost 4; bases outside the gene matches: 7. Germline CDR1 MDHEN, CDR2 SYDVKM. This CDR3 region has 15 residues. The CDR3 sequence is CASSSPRESYNEQFF. CDR3 DNA sequence: TGTGCCAGCAGTTCCCCGCGGGAGTCTTACAATGAGCAGTTCTTC.

The count of this clone is one. The V gene is TRBV9, the J gene TRBJ2-3; D gene ambiguous. The V end was cut by 0 bases, the J end by 4 bases, with 9 bases between. The germline V gene encodes CDR1 SGDLS and CDR2 YYNGEE. CDR3 length equals 14 residues. This chain's CDR3 is CASSVATEADTQYF. The CDR3 DNA sequence: TGTGCCAGCAGCGTAGCTACAGAAGCAGATACGCAGTATTTT.

The chain couples TRBV5-1 to TRBJ1-6; D uncertain. CDR1 is SGHRS and CDR2 is YFSETQ in the germline V gene. The germline V and J ends were trimmed by 0 bases and 4 bases, with 14 bases remaining between them. The CDR3 has 17 residues. CDR3 sequence reads: CASSLVSTLRYNSPLHF. The CDR3 DNA follows: TGCGCCAGCAGCTTGGTTTCCACCCTTCGGTATAATTCACCCCTCCACTTT. The full variable domain, rest sourced from reference TRBV5-1 and TRBJ1-6, is KAGVTQTPRYLIKTRGQQVTLSCSPISGHRSVSWYQQTPGQGLQFLFEYFSETQRNKGNFPGRFSGRQFSNSRSEMNVSTLELGDSALYLCASSLVSTLRYNSPLHFGNGTRLTVT.

A few counts support this clone. The chain employs TRBV9 and TRBJ2-5; D might be TRBD1 or TRBD2, each matching 6 bases. V lost 4 bases, J lost 5 bases, and 18 bases lay in between. The germline V gene has CDR1 SGDLS and CDR2 YYNGEE. The CDR3 is 15 residues long. Written as DNA, the CDR3 is TGTGCCAGCAGCCCGCGCAAGGGGGGCTGGGAGACCCAGTACTTC. Its protein is CASSPRKGGWETQYF.

The chain employs TRBV5-1 and TRBJ1-3; D not certain. V dropped 0 bases and J dropped 9 bases, with 13 bases sitting between them. Germline V gene lookup returns CDR1 SGHRS and CDR2 YFSETQ. This CDR3 is 14 amino acids long. This CDR3 is CASSLEVGGGTIYF. The DNA for the CDR3 is TGCGCCAGCAGCTTGGAGGTCGGCGGAGGCACCATATATTTT.

This clone was counted only a few times. The chain links TRBV28 to TRBJ2-3; unclear D gene. The germline CDR1 and CDR2 sequences are MDHEN and SYDVKM. This CDR3 spans 13 amino acids. Trimming pared 5 bases from V and 4 bases from J, leaving 10 bases between. CDR3 sequence (DNA): TGTGCCAGCAGTCTCTTAGGGCCAGATACGCAGTATTTT. Amino acids: CASSLLGPDTQYF.

This sequence joins TRBV6-1 and TRBJ2-5; TRBD2 is a possible D gene (5 bases). The V gene's germline CDR1 is MNHNS and CDR2 SASEGT. The CDR3 covers 17 residues. V dropped 4 bases and J dropped 4 bases, with 22 bases sitting between them. The CDR3 sequence is CASSVRAPDPYVETQYF. The CDR3 DNA reads TGTGCCAGCAGTGTGAGGGCCCCAGATCCTTACGTAGAGACCCAGTACTTC.

The chain recombines TRBV9 with TRBJ1-2; D call uncertain. V shed 3 bases and J shed 1 base, with 7 bases lying between them. The germline gives CDR1 SGDLS, CDR2 YYNGEE. The CDR3 is 13 amino acids. The CDR3 region is CASSANFNYGYTF. For the CDR3, the DNA is TGTGCCAGCAGCGCGAATTTTAACTATGGCTACACCTTC.

A few counts support this clone. The J gene is TRBJ1-4, the V gene TRBV30, with TRBD1 matching 8 bases. J lost 10 bases, V lost 5 bases, and 6 bases had no gene match. Germline V gene lookup returns CDR1 GTSNPN and CDR2 SVGIG (reference sequence). This CDR3 has 12 amino acids. CDR3 residues: CAWWTGKGKLFF. The CDR3 DNA reads as TGTGCCTGGTGGACAGGGAAAGGAAAACTGTTTTTT.

The chain carries TRBV6-1 and TRBJ1-2, with D unclear. The CDR3 sequence is 15 residues long. Germline V gives CDR1 MNHNS, CDR2 SASEGT. The V end was cut by 11 bases, the J end by 2 bases, with 21 bases between. Written as DNA, the CDR3 is TGTGCCGCCCAGCATCTCGGTTTCTGGAACTATGGCTACACCTTC. Translating it yields CAAQHLGFWNYGYTF.

The V and J genes are TRBV6-1 and TRBJ2-7; D may correspond to TRBD1 or TRBD2 (5 bases each). The CDR3 length is 14 residues. The V gene's germline CDR1 is MNHNS and CDR2 SASEGT. Trimming removed 5 bases from V and 2 bases from J, with 13 bases in between. The CDR3 nucleotides read TGTGCCAGCAGTTTCCGGGACGGTCCCTACGAGCAGTACTTC. The encoded protein is CASSFRDGPYEQYF.

The rearrangement links TRBV5-4 to TRBJ2-3; D ambiguous. Germline values: CDR1 SGHNT, CDR2 YYREEE (reference sequence). Trimming left V 0 bases short and J 4 bases short, with 6 bases between. The CDR3 consists of 13 residues. CDR3 in DNA: TGTGCCAGCAGCTTGGGGTCCTCAGATACGCAGTATTTT. Translated, it gives CASSLGSSDTQYF.

This clone was recorded once. This chain connects TRBV28 to TRBJ1-5; 7 nucleotides align to TRBD1. Germline V lookup: CDR1 MDHEN, CDR2 SYDVKM. This CDR3 spans 15 amino acids. The V gene end was trimmed by 3 bases and the J gene end by 2 bases; junction bases not matched to a gene: 4. The CDR3 spells CASSLGDRGNQPQHF. CDR3 DNA sequence: TGTGCCAGCAGTTTGGGGGACAGAGGCAATCAGCCCCAGCATTTT.

The CDR3 spells CASSPLLVAGGASTDTQYF. The CDR3 DNA sequence: TGTGCCAGCTCACCACTGTTGGTAGCGGGGGGTGCTAGCACAGATACGCAGTATTTT. The rearrangement uses TRBV18 and TRBJ2-3; 10 positions match TRBD2. CDR3 size: 19 residues. Per the germline V gene, CDR1 is KGHSH and CDR2 is LQKENI. With 1 base clipped from V and 0 bases from J, the junction kept 10 bases outside the gene matches.

The rearrangement uses TRBV9 and TRBJ1-6, with D maybe TRBD1 (5 bases). Trimming took off 3 bases at V and 7 bases at J, with 11 bases between the two ends. Germline-derived CDR1 and CDR2 are SGDLS and YYNGEE. The CDR3 is 14 amino acids. CDR3 DNA sequence: TGTGCCAGCAGCGCCGGGACGGGGAATTCACCCCTCCACTTT. Translated: CASSAGTGNSPLHF.

The sample holds one count of this clone. The gene calls are TRBV6-1 and TRBJ2-7; D is perhaps TRBD1 or TRBD2 (6 bases each). The germline CDR1 and CDR2 sequences are MNHNS and SASEGT. The CDR3 totals 15 residues. V shed 10 bases and J shed 0 bases, with 19 bases lying between them. CDR3 amino acids: CATGDSGTVSYEQYF. In DNA, the CDR3 is TGTGCCACAGGGGACTCCGGGACGGTCTCCTACGAGCAGTACTTC.

J is TRBJ1-1 and V is TRBV11-2; 8 bases are a match to TRBD1. V lost 1 base to trimming and J lost 1 base; unmatched junction nucleotides: 2. The CDR3 is 15 residues long. The germline gives CDR1 SGHAT, CDR2 FQNNGV. CDR3: CASSLGQGANTEAFF. The CDR3 DNA reads TGTGCCAGCAGCTTAGGCCAGGGGGCGAACACTGAAGCTTTCTTT. The full variable domain, completed using reference TRBV11-2 and TRBJ1-1, is EAGVAQSPRYKIIEKRQSVAFWCNPISGHATLYWYQQILGQGPKLLIQFQNNGVVDDSQLPKDRFSAERLKGVDSTLKIQPAKLEDSAVYLCASSLGQGANTEAFFGQGTRLTVV.

The genes are TRBV30 and TRBJ2-7; possible D gene TRBD1, 6 bases. Trimming removed 2 bases at V and 4 bases at J, with 18 bases between. This CDR3 has 15 residues. The germline CDR1 and CDR2 sequences are GTSNPN and SVGIG (reference sequence). CDR3 DNA sequence: TGTGCCTGGAGTTTAGGACAGAATGGTCTGTACGAGCAGTACTTC. It translates to CAWSLGQNGLYEQYF.

V and J are TRBV6-1 and TRBJ1-1; a weak D match, TRBD1 (5 bases). This CDR3 region has 15 residues. V lost 1 base, J lost 6 bases, and 15 bases lay in between. CDR1 MNHNS and CDR2 SASEGT come from the germline V gene. The CDR3 region is CASSEVGGLRAEAFF. The CDR3, as DNA: TGTGCCAGCAGTGAAGTTGGGGGTTTGAGGGCTGAAGCTTTCTTT.